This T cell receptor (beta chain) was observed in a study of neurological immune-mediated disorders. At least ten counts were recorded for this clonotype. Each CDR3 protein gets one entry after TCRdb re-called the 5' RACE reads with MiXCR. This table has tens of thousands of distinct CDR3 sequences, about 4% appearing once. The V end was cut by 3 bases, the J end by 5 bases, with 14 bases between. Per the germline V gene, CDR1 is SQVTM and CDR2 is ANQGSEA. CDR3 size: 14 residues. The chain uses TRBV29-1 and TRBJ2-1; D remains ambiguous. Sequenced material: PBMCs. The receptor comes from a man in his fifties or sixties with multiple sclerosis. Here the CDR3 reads CSVDDTQLNNEQFF. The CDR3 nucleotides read TGCAGCGTTGACGACACCCAACTGAACAATGAGCAGTTCTTC.